These 30 T cell receptor beta chains were all obtained from the same sample, sequenced in a study of control samples from healthy donors and cancer patients. Here immunoSEQ multiplex PCR was the method, and the copy in TCRdb shows in-frame clones only, minus some. This table holds 110,000 or so clones, about 89% found once. The source material was blood. Receptor source: a woman aged 45-59 years in good health.

This rearrangement joins TRBV7-2 to TRBJ2-6, with D unresolved. Trimming cost V 0 bases and J 2 bases, with 5 bases left between them. The germline V gene has CDR1 SGHTA and CDR2 FQGNSA. There are 15 residues in the CDR3. CDR3 amino acids: CASSLAGTGANVLTF. As DNA, the CDR3 is TGTGCCAGCAGCTTAGCGGGGACTGGGGCCAACGTCCTGACTTTC.

J is TRBJ2-7 and V is TRBV6-5, with D unresolved. Trimming stripped 7 bases from V and 6 bases from J, with 10 bases between. The CDR3 spans 11 residues. Germline CDR1 is MNHEY and CDR2 is SVGAGI. CDR3 coding DNA: TGTGCCAGCAAAGGGATCGGCGAGCAGTACGTC. This encodes CASKGIGEQYV.

This clone has just a few counts. The gene calls are TRBV15 and TRBJ1-3, with 8 bases fitting TRBD1. The CDR3 covers 15 residues. Looked up from germline, CDR1 is LNHNV and CDR2 is YYDKDF (reference sequence). The V segment lost 5 bases and the J segment 0 bases; nucleotides outside the gene matches: 3. The CDR3 bases are TGTGCCACCAGCGACAGGGGAAGCTCTGGAAACACCATATATTTT. This translates into CATSDRGSSGNTIYF.

The V gene is TRBV30, the J gene TRBJ2-1; TRBD2 matches at 15 bases. This CDR3 region has 15 residues. In germline, CDR1 is GTSNPN, CDR2 SVGIG (reference sequence). The J segment lost 10 bases and the V segment lost 2 bases, leaving 6 bases of the junction unmatched. CDR3 residues: CAWSRTSGRGEEQFF. CDR3 in DNA: TGTGCCTGGAGTCGGACTAGCGGGAGGGGTGAAGAGCAGTTCTTC. The variable domain in full, completed from reference TRBV30 and TRBJ2-1, reads SQTIHQWPATLVQPVGSPLSLECTVEGTSNPNLYWYRQAAGRGLQLLFYSVGIGQISSEVPQNLSASRPQDRQFILSSKKLLLSDSGFYLCAWSRTSGRGEEQFFGPGTRLTVL.

This chain uses TRBV2 with TRBJ1-2, with a tentative D call TRBD1 (6 bases). Germline V gene sequence: CDR1 SNHLY, CDR2 FYNNEI. Deletions cut 6 bases from V and 5 bases from J, with 10 bases between. The CDR3 runs 12 residues. The chain's CDR3 is CASSRTVYGYTF. The DNA for the CDR3 is TGTGCCAGCAGCCGGACAGTTTATGGCTACACCTTC. Filled out from reference TRBV2 and TRBJ1-2, the complete variable domain reads EPEVTQTPSHQVTQMGQEVILRCVPISNHLYFYWYRQILGQKVEFLVSFYNNEISEKSEIFDDQFSVERPDGSNFTLKIRSTKLEDSAMYFCASSRTVYGYTFGSGTRLTVV.

The gene calls are TRBV5-4 and TRBJ2-5; D may be TRBD2 (6 bases). This CDR3 has 16 residues. The ends were cut back, 0 bases at V and 2 bases at J, with 14 bases in the middle. Germline values: CDR1 SGHNT, CDR2 YYREEE (reference sequence). CDR3 bases: TGTGCCAGCAGCTTGGCCAAGTACGGGGGTCAAGAGACCCAGTACTTC. Amino acid sequence: CASSLAKYGGQETQYF.

The chain is built from TRBV11-2 and TRBJ1-1; D ambiguous. Trimming took 1 base from V and 3 from J, leaving 15 bases between them. The CDR3 totals 16 residues. Germline V gene lookup returns CDR1 SGHAT and CDR2 FQNNGV. The CDR3 DNA reads as TGTGCCAGCAGCTTAGGAAGGTGGCAGAACCACACTGAAGCTTTCTTT. Protein sequence: CASSLGRWQNHTEAFF.

This clone has only one observation. The chain is built from TRBV5-6 and TRBJ2-7, with a possible D match to TRBD1 (6 bases). The CDR3 totals 15 residues. The V end was cut by 0 bases, the J end by 2 bases, with 12 bases between. The germline gives CDR1 SGHDT, CDR2 YYEEEE. CDR3 sequence (DNA): TGTGCCAGCAGCTTGGCCGGGACACCTCCCTACGAGCAGTACTTC. This codes for CASSLAGTPPYEQYF. The full variable domain, its missing parts supplied by reference TRBV5-6 and TRBJ2-7, is DAGVTQSPTHLIKTRGQQVTLRCSPKSGHDTVSWYQQALGQGPQFIFQYYEEEERQRGNFPDRFSGHQFPNYSSELNVNALLLGDSALYLCASSLAGTPPYEQYFGPGTRLTVT.

This chain joins TRBV30 and TRBJ2-6; 7 bases agree with TRBD1. Germline V gene sequence: CDR1 GTSNPN, CDR2 SVGIG (reference sequence). This CDR3 is 14 amino acids long. The V and J ends lost 7 bases and 2 bases, in that order; junction bases with no gene match: 5. The chain's CDR3 is CASLDRAGANVLTF. CDR3 coding DNA: TGTGCCTCCCTCGACAGGGCTGGGGCCAACGTCCTGACTTTC.

DNA for the CDR3: TGTGCCAGTAGTATAGCGGGGATTGCCAAAAACATTCAGTACTTC. This translates into CASSIAGIAKNIQYF. The chain links TRBV19 to TRBJ2-4; maybe TRBD2 (5 bases). CDR1 is LNHDA and CDR2 is SQIVND in the germline V gene (reference sequence). With 1 base removed from V and 1 base from J, the gap between germline ends came to 8 bases. The CDR3 runs 15 residues.

The rearrangement joins TRBV19 to TRBJ1-5, with 8 nucleotides matching TRBD1. V gave up 6 bases and J gave up 4 bases; unmatched junction bases: 2. Germline V gives CDR1 LNHDA, CDR2 SQIVND (reference sequence). The CDR3 runs to 13 residues. The CDR3 loop reads CASRRQGNQPQHF. CDR3 nucleotides: TGTGCCAGTAGGAGACAGGGGAATCAGCCCCAGCATTTT.

This chain connects TRBV24-1 to TRBJ2-1; 9 nucleotides line up with TRBD1. Germline assignment: CDR1 KGHDR and CDR2 SFDVKD. There are 14 residues in the CDR3. The ends lost 4 bases at V and 5 bases at J; junction bases unmatched: 2. In DNA form, the CDR3 reads TGTGCCACCAGTGACGACAGGGGGAACAATGAGCAGTTCTTC. This encodes CATSDDRGNNEQFF.

CDR3 region: CASSLSQPNSGNTIYF. CDR3 nucleotides: TGTGCCAGCAGCTTGAGTCAGCCAAACTCTGGAAACACCATATATTTT. The chain combines TRBV7-9 with TRBJ1-3; D uncertain. The CDR3 sequence is 16 residues long. Germline V gene lookup returns CDR1 SEHNR and CDR2 FQNEAQ (reference sequence). V lost 3 bases, J lost 0 bases, and 12 bases lay in between.

The V gene is TRBV2, the J gene TRBJ1-6, with a weak D call TRBD1 (5 bases). This CDR3 has 15 residues. V lost 7 bases to trimming and J lost 5 bases, with 15 bases between them. Germline assignment: CDR1 SNHLY and CDR2 FYNNEI. CDR3 sequence (DNA): TGTGCCAGCACCCTGCAGGGAATAGATAATTCACCCCTCCACTTT. Translated, it gives CASTLQGIDNSPLHF.

The chain is built from TRBV27 and TRBJ2-4; D unresolved. This CDR3 spans 15 amino acids. Trimming shortened V by 5 bases and J by 3 bases, and 14 bases separated the two germline ends. CDR1 is MNHEY, CDR2 SMNVEV, per germline (reference sequence). The CDR3 DNA reads as TGTGCCAGCAGTCTCCGGTTTGCAGGCAAAAACATTCAGTACTTC. Amino acids: CASSLRFAGKNIQYF.

The V and J genes are TRBV19 and TRBJ1-4; D not resolved. The CDR3 is 14 amino acids. V lost 7 bases to trimming and J lost 8 bases, with 17 bases between them. Germline lookup yields CDR1 LNHDA and CDR2 SQIVND (reference sequence). CDR3 nucleotide sequence: TGTGCCAGTACCCCTCACCTCCTCAGGGAAAAACTGTTTTTT. Encoded protein: CASTPHLLREKLFF.

The chain couples TRBV9 to TRBJ1-2; D unclear. Germline V gives CDR1 SGDLS, CDR2 YYNGEE. The CDR3 runs to 14 residues. Trimming cost V 0 bases and J 3 bases, with 9 bases left between them. CDR3 DNA: TGTGCCAGCAGCGTAGCTGTCCAGGACTATGGCTACACCTTC. This sequence encodes CASSVAVQDYGYTF.

The chain uses TRBV12-3 or TRBV12-4 and TRBJ1-2; D gene uncertain. Trimming removed 7 bases from V and 1 base from J, with 10 bases in between. This CDR3 has 13 amino acids. The CDR3 nucleotides read TGTGCCAGCACCGTAGGGATTAACTATGGCTACACCTTC. This codes for CASTVGINYGYTF.

The CDR3 protein is CASSLRDSPNQPQHF. In nucleotides, the CDR3 is TGTGCCAGCAGCTTACGGGACAGTCCAAATCAGCCCCAGCATTTT. The V call is TRBV11-2, the J call TRBJ1-5; 7 bases match TRBD1. Germline V CDR1 and CDR2: SGHAT, FQNNGV. The junction had 5 bases not matched to a gene; V was cut back by 2 bases and J by 4 bases. The CDR3 length is 15 residues.

The chain joins TRBV9 to TRBJ2-2; D unclear. Trimming cost V 3 bases and J 4 bases, with 1 base left between them. The length of the CDR3 is 11 residues. In germline, CDR1 is SGDLS, CDR2 YYNGEE. The CDR3 DNA reads as TGTGCCAGCAGCGCCACCGGGGAGCTGTTTTTT. Translated, it gives CASSATGELFF.

This rearrangement joins TRBV4-3 to TRBJ2-5, with 12 bases aligning to TRBD2. Germline V gives CDR1 LGHNA, CDR2 YSLEER. V was clipped by 3 bases and J by 1 base; unmatched bases: 9. The CDR3 has 18 residues. The CDR3 protein is CASSHSTSGSLGQETQYF. CDR3 bases: TGCGCCAGCAGCCACTCGACTAGCGGGAGTTTGGGCCAAGAGACCCAGTACTTC.

The V call is TRBV5-5, the J call TRBJ2-7; possibly TRBD1 for D (5 bases). Trimming shortened V by 4 bases and J by 3 bases, and 8 bases separated the two germline ends. Germline CDR1 and CDR2: SGHKS and YYEKEE (reference sequence). The CDR3 is 12 amino acids. CDR3 DNA: TGTGCCAGCAGCCAGGGTTTCTACGAGCAGTACTTC. Its translation is CASSQGFYEQYF. The full variable domain, rest sourced from reference TRBV5-5 and TRBJ2-7, is DAGVTQSPTHLIKTRGQQVTLRCSPISGHKSVSWYQQVLGQGPQFIFQYYEKEERGRGNFPDRFSARQFPNYSSELNVNALLLGDSALYLCASSQGFYEQYFGPGTRLTVT.

This chain joins TRBV28 and TRBJ2-5, with unresolved D. CDR3 length: 13 amino acids. V was clipped by 1 base and J by 2 bases, with 5 bases between them. Germline CDR1 and CDR2: MDHEN and SYDVKM. CDR3 nucleotides: TGTGCCAGCAGTTTATCACAGCAAGAGACCCAGTACTTC. Protein: CASSLSQQETQYF.

The chain joins TRBV28 to TRBJ1-6; 9 bases agree with TRBD1. The CDR3 contains 16 residues. Looked up from germline, CDR1 is MDHEN and CDR2 is SYDVKM. Losses at the gene ends were 3 bases for V and 10 bases for J; bases not matched to a gene: 10. The CDR3 loop is CASSFPRTGASSPLHF. CDR3 nucleotide sequence: TGTGCCAGCAGTTTCCCCCGGACAGGGGCGAGCTCACCCCTCCACTTT.

The chain has TRBV2 and TRBJ1-3; 7 bases align to TRBD1. CDR3 length equals 16 residues. Germline trimming cut 6 bases from V and 0 bases from J; bases unmatched to any gene: 8. CDR1 is SNHLY and CDR2 is FYNNEI in the germline V gene. CDR3 nucleotide sequence: TGTGCCAGCAGCCGGGACAGCCTCCGCTCTGGAAACACCATATATTTT. This encodes CASSRDSLRSGNTIYF. Based on the CDR3 plus reference TRBV2 and TRBJ1-3, the full variable domain is EPEVTQTPSHQVTQMGQEVILRCVPISNHLYFYWYRQILGQKVEFLVSFYNNEISEKSEIFDDQFSVERPDGSNFTLKIRSTKLEDSAMYFCASSRDSLRSGNTIYFGEGSWLTVV.

The chain carries TRBV10-3 and TRBJ1-1; 7 positions match TRBD1. The J segment lost 1 base and the V segment lost 5 bases, leaving 4 bases of the junction unmatched. The CDR3 runs 14 residues. The germline V gene encodes CDR1 ENHRY and CDR2 SYGVKD. CDR3 DNA: TGTGCCATCAGTAACGGGGACAGGAACACTGAAGCTTTCTTT. Translating it yields CAISNGDRNTEAFF.

The CDR3 here is CASSVRDRRDNEQFF. CDR3 DNA: TGTGCCAGCAGCGTCCGGGACAGGAGAGACAATGAGCAGTTCTTC. V is TRBV5-5 and J is TRBJ2-1; 8 bases agree with TRBD1. CDR3 length: 15 residues. The germline gives CDR1 SGHKS, CDR2 YYEKEE (reference sequence). The junction had 8 bases not matched to a gene; V was cut back by 4 bases and J by 5 bases. Variable domain in full (rest from reference TRBV5-5 and TRBJ2-1): DAGVTQSPTHLIKTRGQQVTLRCSPISGHKSVSWYQQVLGQGPQFIFQYYEKEERGRGNFPDRFSARQFPNYSSELNVNALLLGDSALYLCASSVRDRRDNEQFFGPGTRLTVL.

The chain combines TRBV3-1 (or the pseudogene TRBV3-2) with TRBJ2-3; 7 bases are a match to TRBD2. Germline V CDR1 and CDR2: LGHDT, YNNKEL (reference sequence). V was clipped by 0 bases and J by 4 bases; unmatched bases: 4. This CDR3 has 15 amino acids. The CDR3 coding sequence is TGTGCCAGCAGCCAAGATCCTCGGGGGGCAGATACGCAGTATTTT. Its translation: CASSQDPRGADTQYF.

This chain links TRBV18 with TRBJ2-5; 9 nucleotides line up with TRBD2. This CDR3 contains 18 residues. Trimming at V came to 6 bases and at J to 3 bases, leaving 17 bases not matched to a gene. Germline-derived CDR1 and CDR2 are KGHSH and LQKENI. The CDR3 DNA reads TGTGCCAGCTCTCCCCAGTGGCCGGGCGGGAGGGCTGAAGAGACCCAGTACTTC. It codes for CASSPQWPGGRAEETQYF.

This chain connects TRBV6-6 to TRBJ1-6; D gene unclear. Trimming cost V 5 bases and J 6 bases, with 11 bases left between them. Per the germline V gene, CDR1 is MNHNY and CDR2 is SVGAGI (reference sequence). The CDR3 is 14 amino acids. This CDR3 reads CASSTRTVNSPLHF. CDR3 sequence (DNA): TGTGCCAGCAGTACAAGGACGGTTAATTCACCCCTCCACTTT.